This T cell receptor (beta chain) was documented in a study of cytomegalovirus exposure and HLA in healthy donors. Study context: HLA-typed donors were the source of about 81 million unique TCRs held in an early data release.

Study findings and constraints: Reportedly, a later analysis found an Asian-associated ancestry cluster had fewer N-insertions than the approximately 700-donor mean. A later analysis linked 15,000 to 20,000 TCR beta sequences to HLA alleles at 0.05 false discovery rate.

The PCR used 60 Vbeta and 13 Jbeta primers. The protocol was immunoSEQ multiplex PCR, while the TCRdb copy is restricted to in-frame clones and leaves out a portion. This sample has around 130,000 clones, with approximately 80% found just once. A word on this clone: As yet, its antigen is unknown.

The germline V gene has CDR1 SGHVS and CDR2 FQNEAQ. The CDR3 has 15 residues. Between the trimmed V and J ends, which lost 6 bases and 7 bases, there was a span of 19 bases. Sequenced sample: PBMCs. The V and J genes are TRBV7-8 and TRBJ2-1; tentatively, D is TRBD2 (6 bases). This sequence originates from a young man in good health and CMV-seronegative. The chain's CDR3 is CASSPPGGRRNEQFF. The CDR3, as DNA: TGTGCCAGCAGTCCACCAGGAGGGAGGCGGAATGAGCAGTTCTTC.